The 8 T cell receptor beta chains below all came from one sample that was sequenced in a study of blood T cell repertoires in COVID-19. Method: immunoSEQ multiplex PCR; TCRdb's copy keeps in-frame clones and lacks some. The table lists just over 90,000 clones, under 90% of them singletons. Material: peripheral blood. These receptor sequences come from a human donor with active COVID-19. The donor label of this sample is uncertain.

The V gene is TRBV7-9, the J gene TRBJ1-1, with no clear D. Germline V gives CDR1 SEHNR, CDR2 FQNEAQ (reference sequence). Trimming took off 1 base at V and 2 bases at J, with 14 bases between the two ends. This CDR3 is 16 amino acids long. The CDR3 region is CASSLDRSYINTEAFF. The CDR3 DNA follows: TGTGCCAGCAGCTTAGATCGTTCCTATATCAACACTGAAGCTTTCTTT.

The chain uses TRBV27 and TRBJ1-2; 7 bases fit TRBD1. The CDR3 is 16 amino acids. Trimming cost V 2 bases and J 4 bases; bases outside gene matches: 10. CDR1 and CDR2 from the germline V gene are MNHEY and SMNVEV (reference sequence). In nucleotides, the CDR3 is TGTGCCAGCAGTTTACAAGGAACAGGGGCCGTCTATGGCTACACCTTC. This sequence encodes CASSLQGTGAVYGYTF.

J is TRBJ1-1 and V is TRBV6-6, with D hard to call. The CDR3 sequence is 15 residues long. The V gene lost 4 bases and the J gene lost 4 bases, with 16 bases spanning the gap. The germline CDR1 and CDR2 sequences are MNHNY and SVGAGI (reference sequence). Here the CDR3 reads CASSWVSRRGTEAFF. The CDR3 coding sequence is TGTGCCAGCAGTTGGGTCAGTAGGCGGGGCACTGAAGCTTTCTTT.

This clone was counted a single time. The chain has TRBV5-1 and TRBJ1-2; 8 bases are a match to TRBD1. Per the germline V gene, CDR1 is SGHRS and CDR2 is YFSETQ. Germline trimming cut 0 bases from V and 10 bases from J; bases unmatched to any gene: 14. The CDR3 covers 16 residues. The CDR3 reads CASSLGSTGAKFSYTF. CDR3 sequence (DNA): TGCGCCAGCAGCTTGGGTTCGACAGGGGCGAAATTCTCCTACACCTTC.

The chain joins TRBV5-8 to TRBJ2-5; D is possibly TRBD2 (5 bases). CDR3 length: 14 residues. Per germline, CDR1 SGHTS and CDR2 YDEGEE. The V end lost 0 bases, the J end lost 0 bases, and 6 bases lay between the germline ends. The CDR3 sequence is CASSLEGDQETQYF. The CDR3 DNA sequence: TGTGCCAGCAGCTTGGAGGGAGACCAAGAGACCCAGTACTTC. Full variable domain (missing parts from reference TRBV5-8 and TRBJ2-5): EAGVTQSPTHLIKTRGQQATLRCSPISGHTSVYWYQQALGLGLQFLLWYDEGEERNRGNFPPRFSGRQFPNYSSELNVNALELEDSALYLCASSLEGDQETQYFGPGTRLLVL.

V and J are TRBV5-8 and TRBJ2-3, with D tentatively TRBD2 (5 bases). Trimming cost V 5 bases and J 14 bases, with 12 bases left between them. CDR1 and CDR2 from the germline V gene are SGHTS and YDEGEE. CDR3 length: 10 amino acids. The CDR3 region has the DNA TGTGCCAGCAGTTTGCATCGGGGGTATTTT. Translated, it gives CASSLHRGYF.

CDR3 DNA sequence: TGTGCCAGCAGTTACTCGGGGGGGACCGGCCGGAATGGCTACACCTTC. This sequence encodes CASSYSGGTGRNGYTF. The chain links TRBV6-5 to TRBJ1-2, with D possibly being TRBD1 (5 bases). The V end lost 0 bases, the J end lost 6 bases, and 17 bases lay between the germline ends. The CDR3 runs to 16 residues. Germline CDR1 MNHEY, CDR2 SVGAGI.

V and J are TRBV4-3 and TRBJ2-1; TRBD2 matches 14 bases. Germline V gene lookup returns CDR1 LGHNA and CDR2 YSLEER. This CDR3 region has 17 residues. The V segment lost 4 bases and the J segment 7 bases; nucleotides outside the gene matches: 9. This CDR3 reads CASSPTRGLAGANEQFF. CDR3 nucleotides: TGCGCCAGCAGCCCAACGCGGGGACTAGCGGGGGCAAATGAGCAGTTCTTC.